This entry lists 13 T cell receptor beta chains sequenced from one sample in a study of T cells expressing NK-cell markers. TCRdb re-called the 5' RACE reads and shows each CDR3 protein once, DNA omitted. Its table lists about 180,000 distinct CDR3 sequences. The specimen was blood T cells: a sorted CD56 or NKG2C T cell subset, CD4+ or CD8+ T cells, or bulk PBMC T cells (not recorded which). These receptor sequences come from a woman aged 18 to 75 in good health.

The V and J genes are TRBV3-1 and TRBJ2-4. CDR3 size: 14 residues. Germline V gene data show CDR1 as LGHDT and CDR2 as YNNKEL (reference sequence). CDR3 sequence: CASSPSSAKAIQYF.

The V gene is TRBV12-3 or TRBV12-4, the J gene TRBJ2-3; TCRdb lists TRBD2, though no DNA is available to test this call. This CDR3 region has 17 residues. The chain's CDR3 is CASSTPLAGAGTDTQYF.

V is TRBV5-1 and J is TRBJ2-1; TCRdb's D call, TRBD1, is unchecked because there is no DNA. CDR3 size: 18 residues. The germline gives CDR1 SGHRS, CDR2 YFSETQ. CDR3 sequence reads: CASSLVPPGQSSYNEQFF.

This chain joins TRBV5-1 and TRBJ2-7; checking the TCRdb D call of TRBD1 is not possible without DNA. CDR1 and CDR2 (germline): SGHRS, YFSETQ. The CDR3 runs to 12 residues. The CDR3 sequence is CASSFQGGEQYF.

This chain links TRBV5-1 with TRBJ2-5; TCRdb outputs TRBD1, but without DNA this stays unchecked. CDR1 and CDR2 (germline): SGHRS, YFSETQ. The length of the CDR3 is 13 residues. This chain's CDR3 is CASGVGGRETQYF.

The chain links TRBV7-3 to TRBJ1-1. Germline CDR1 and CDR2: SGHTA and FQGTGA. The CDR3 runs 14 residues. This CDR3 reads CASSLGRMNTEAFF.

V gene TRBV20-1 combines with J gene TRBJ1-6; the D gene TCRdb calls, TRBD1, cannot be checked with no DNA. The CDR3 is made up of 14 amino acids. Per germline, CDR1 DFQATT and CDR2 SNEGSKA (reference sequence). CDR3 in amino acids: CSAAQGTTNSPLHF.

The V and J genes are TRBV12-3 or TRBV12-4 and TRBJ2-4; without DNA, the TCRdb call of TRBD1 cannot be checked. The CDR3 totals 15 residues. Here the CDR3 reads CASSRTGPTGNIQYF.

The rearrangement joins TRBV5-1 to TRBJ1-4; as DNA is missing, the TRBD1 call by TCRdb cannot be tested. The CDR3 sequence is 17 residues long. Germline V gives CDR1 SGHRS, CDR2 YFSETQ. CDR3 amino acids: CASTEGRGRPSNEKLFF.

V gene TRBV7-2 combines with J gene TRBJ1-5; TCRdb indicates TRBD1, and absent DNA this call remains unverified. The germline CDR1 and CDR2 sequences are SGHTA and FQGNSA. The CDR3 extends over 17 amino acids. The CDR3 sequence is CASSFGQARLSNQPQHF.

The chain links TRBV7-3 to TRBJ1-5. Germline V CDR1 and CDR2: SGHTA, FQGTGA. CDR3 length: 13 amino acids. The CDR3 loop reads CASSSARNQPQHF.

V gene TRBV6-1 combines with J gene TRBJ2-7; as DNA is missing, the TRBD2 call by TCRdb cannot be tested. In germline, CDR1 is MNHNS, CDR2 SASEGT. The CDR3 runs to 15 residues. The CDR3 sequence: CATRKGLAGDGEQYF.

The CDR3 region is CASSQDPFSYGYTF. This chain links TRBV4-1 with TRBJ1-2. The germline V gene has CDR1 MGHRA and CDR2 YSYEKL. The CDR3 sequence is 14 residues long.